Listed below are T cell receptor beta chains from one sample, sequenced in a study of blood T cell repertoires in COVID-19. Only in-frame clones appear in the TCRdb table, and some are missing; sequencing was by immunoSEQ multiplex PCR. The sample consists of about 230,000 clones, around 85% of them appearing once. The sample taken for sequencing was peripheral blood. The receptors originated from a man aged 50-59 years with COVID-19, enrolled during active disease. The CDR3 runs from the conserved cysteine through the conserved F or W.

length,V,CDR3
16,TRBV19,CASSTSRGQGSYGYTF
15,TRBV5-1,CASSKQGQVNTEAFF
14,TRBV2,CASSSRYRGGEQYF
12,TRBV29-1,CSVGWRSETQYF
16,TRBV4-2,CASSQEGTGNTGELFF
13,TRBV3-1/TRBV3-2,CASRESGRIPLHF
17,TRBV7-8,CASSLDTGGAKTGELFF
14,TRBV5-1,CASSPTGRQGGYTF
12,TRBV10-3,CAISATNYGYTF
15,TRBV30,CAWSVRGSRTDTQYF
15,TRBV4-1,CASSHPGTGGYEQYF
13,TRBV9,CASSVDRVNEQFF
15,TRBV19,CASSAGPVEREKLFF
16,TRBV5-5,CASSLGLGQQQETQYF
15,TRBV7-8,CASNQYWGSGEKLFF
15,TRBV28,CASSFPGQRVNEQFF
16,TRBV24-1,CATSDPTGGTVNEQFF
14,TRBV24-1,CATSETSGDLTQYF
15,TRBV28,CASNQAGGINEKLFF
14,TRBV10-2,CASSKGAGIYEQYF
15,TRBV5-1,CASSAQEFSGNTIYF
18,TRBV11-2,CASSLRTSGGAGTDTQYF
15,TRBV25-1,CASSERTGHNYGYTF
14,TRBV7-2,CASSWGGFNEKLFF
17,TRBV14,CASSQPGLAGPTDTQYF
15,TRBV13,CASSSLPRVSYGYTF
14,TRBV18,CASSPSDRSGELFF
13,TRBV18,CASSPGGQDEAFF
15,TRBV3-1/TRBV3-2,CASSLTSGGVAEQFF
17,TRBV7-9,CASSFSPATVITGELFF
16,TRBV4-1,CASSQDPNPRNTEAFF
14,TRBV3-1/TRBV3-2,CASSYQGGGYEQYF
15,TRBV6-1,CASSEVPGQVYGYTF
14,TRBV7-2,CASSLAQGVGEQYF
15,TRBV5-4,CASSLVSSGGQGQFF
14,TRBV2,CASSGQGYNSPLHF
17,TRBV7-9,CASSLVKGQISGNTIYF
15,TRBV7-6,CASSRGGDNTGELFF
15,TRBV15,CATSRGGAMNTEAFF
14,TRBV7-9,CASTDKGVVSVYTF
15,TRBV7-2,CASSSTGISNQPQHF
16,TRBV27,CASSLSGAGLAYEQYF
16,TRBV19,CASSMSSGGSYNEQFF
14,TRBV6-5,CASSTPQGRYGYTF
12,TRBV29-1,CSVGGQNQPQHF
14,TRBV6-5,CASRKDRGTDTQYF
14,TRBV7-3,CASSLVAGPYEQYF
13,TRBV3-1/TRBV3-2,CASSQDSNSPLHF
15,TRBV7-2,CASSLVGQLQETQYF
14,TRBV7-8,CASSVGTAYNEQFF
12,TRBV29-1,CSAGDNPPEAFF
17,TRBV18,CASSSIKGAGGQETQYF
15,TRBV7-9,CASSIFGAGVETQYF
16,TRBV11-2,CASSSWTGNERNEQFF